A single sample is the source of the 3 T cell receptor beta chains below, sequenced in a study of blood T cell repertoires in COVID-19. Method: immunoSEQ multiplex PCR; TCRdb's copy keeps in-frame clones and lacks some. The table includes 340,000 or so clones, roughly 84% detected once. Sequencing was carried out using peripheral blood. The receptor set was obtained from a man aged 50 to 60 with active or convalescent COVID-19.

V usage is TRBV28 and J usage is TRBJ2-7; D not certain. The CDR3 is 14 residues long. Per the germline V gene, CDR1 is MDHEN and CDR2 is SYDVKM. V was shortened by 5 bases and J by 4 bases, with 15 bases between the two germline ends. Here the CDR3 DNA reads TGTGCCAGCAGTACCCCGAACGAGGCTTACGAGCAGTACTTC. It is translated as CASSTPNEAYEQYF.

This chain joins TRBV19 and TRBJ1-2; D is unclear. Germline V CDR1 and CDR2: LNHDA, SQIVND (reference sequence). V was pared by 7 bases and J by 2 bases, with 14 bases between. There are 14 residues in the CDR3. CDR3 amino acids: CASTSLPTNYGYTF. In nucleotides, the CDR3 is TGTGCCAGTACCTCACTACCCACGAACTATGGCTACACCTTC.

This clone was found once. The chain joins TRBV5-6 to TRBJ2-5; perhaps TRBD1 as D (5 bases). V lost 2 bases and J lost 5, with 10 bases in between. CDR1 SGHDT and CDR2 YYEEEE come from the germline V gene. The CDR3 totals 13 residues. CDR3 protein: CASSFSGFETQYF. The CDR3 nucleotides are TGTGCCAGCAGCTTTTCAGGGTTCGAGACCCAGTACTTC.